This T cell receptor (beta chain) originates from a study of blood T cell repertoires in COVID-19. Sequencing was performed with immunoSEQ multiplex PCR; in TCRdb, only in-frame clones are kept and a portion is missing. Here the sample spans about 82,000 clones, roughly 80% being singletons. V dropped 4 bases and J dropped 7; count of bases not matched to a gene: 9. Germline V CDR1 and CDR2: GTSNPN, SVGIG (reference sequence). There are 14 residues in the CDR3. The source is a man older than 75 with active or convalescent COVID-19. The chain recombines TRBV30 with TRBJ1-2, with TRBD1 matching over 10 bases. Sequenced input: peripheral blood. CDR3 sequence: CAWMGVDRGLGYTF. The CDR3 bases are TGTGCCTGGATGGGCGTAGACAGGGGGCTTGGCTACACCTTC.